What follows are 18 T cell receptor beta chains derived from one specimen sequenced in a study of T-cell memory formation after mild COVID-19. TCRdb fed the 5' RACE reads into MiXCR, producing one record per CDR3 protein. The table has over 300,000 distinct CDR3 sequences, 20% to 25% seen once. The specimen sequenced was PBMCs or a T cell subset sorted from them (not recorded which). The receptor source for this set is a man in his late teens or twenties who had mild COVID-19 (a few samples of this study predate the infection). Cell type and time point are not known.

The J gene is TRBJ1-6, the V gene TRBV20-1, with TRBD1 matching 8 bases. The CDR3 spans 15 residues. V shed 6 bases, J shed 6 bases, and the junction held 10 bases outside the gene matches. The V gene's germline CDR1 is DFQATT and CDR2 SNEGSKA (reference sequence). The CDR3 region has the DNA TGCAGTGCATCCGACAGGGGAAGTGGTAATTCACCCCTCCACTTT. It translates to CSASDRGSGNSPLHF.

In this sample, this clonotype turned up a few times. The chain employs TRBV7-2 and TRBJ2-4, with D uncertain. Trimming left V 5 bases short and J 0 bases short, with 14 bases between. From germline, CDR1 is SGHTA and CDR2 FQGNSA. This CDR3 has 16 residues. The CDR3: CASSQPFGIAKNIQYF. CDR3 in DNA: TGTGCCAGCAGCCAACCTTTTGGCATAGCCAAAAACATTCAGTACTTC.

The rearrangement uses TRBV6-5 and TRBJ1-1, with D possibly matching TRBD1 (5 bases). Germline CDR1 reads MNHEY; CDR2 reads SVGAGI. This CDR3 has 16 residues. V lost 6 bases, J lost 4 bases, and 21 bases lay in between. CDR3 bases: TGTGCCAGCAGGCAACGGCCCGCAGGGAGTATCACTGAAGCTTTCTTT. It specifies CASRQRPAGSITEAFF.

This clonotype was picked up a small number of times. This chain connects TRBV5-1 to TRBJ1-1, with 8 positions matching TRBD1. The CDR3 runs to 18 residues. Trimming cost V 0 bases and J 3 bases; bases outside gene matches: 13. Germline V gives CDR1 SGHRS, CDR2 YFSETQ. In nucleotides, the CDR3 is TGCGCCAGCAGCTTGGTGGCAGGGGGCTTGAGAAAGGACACTGAAGCTTTCTTT. Translating it yields CASSLVAGGLRKDTEAFF.

This clonotype was found many times. The rearrangement uses TRBV5-6 and TRBJ1-5, with 9 bases aligning to TRBD1. The CDR3 runs 15 residues. Trimming removed 5 bases from V and 2 bases from J; junction bases left unmatched: 5. The germline V gene encodes CDR1 SGHDT and CDR2 YYEEEE. CDR3 loop: CASSLTGGGNQPQHF. CDR3 sequence (DNA): TGTGCCAGCAGTCTTACAGGGGGCGGCAATCAGCCCCAGCATTTT.

The gene calls are TRBV6-6 and TRBJ1-6; D uncertain. The germline CDR1 and CDR2 sequences are MNHNY and SVGAGI (reference sequence). The CDR3 length is 14 residues. V lost 2 bases to trimming and J lost 5 bases, with 7 bases between them. The CDR3 nucleotides are TGTGCCAGCAGTTACATAGAGAATAATTCACCCCTCCACTTT. Amino acid sequence: CASSYIENNSPLHF.

This clonotype appeared a few times. The rearrangement joins TRBV28 to TRBJ2-3; TRBD2 might be the D (6 bases). Trimming stripped 5 bases from V and 1 base from J, with 13 bases between. The CDR3 is made up of 15 amino acids. Germline lookup yields CDR1 MDHEN and CDR2 SYDVKM. CDR3 sequence: CASSGGVLGTDTQYF. The DNA of the CDR3 is TGTGCCAGCAGTGGCGGGGTATTGGGCACAGATACGCAGTATTTT. Supplemented by reference TRBV28 and TRBJ2-3, the full variable domain reads DVKVTQSSRYLVKRTGEKVFLECVQDMDHENMFWYRQDPGLGLRLIYFSYDVKMKEKGDIPEGYSVSREKKERFSLILESASTNQTSMYLCASSGGVLGTDTQYFGPGTRLTVL.

This clonotype was detected a few times. This chain joins TRBV7-2 and TRBJ1-2, with a tentative D call TRBD1 (5 bases). V lost 1 base and J 4 bases, leaving 10 bases between the germline ends. Germline CDR1 and CDR2: SGHTA and FQGNSA. The CDR3 length is 14 residues. Here the CDR3 DNA reads TGTGCCAGCAGCTTAGGGAGGGGAGGCTATGGCTACACCTTC. Translation: CASSLGRGGYGYTF.

The CDR3 reads CASSHRVREQFF. The DNA of the CDR3 is TGTGCCAGCAGCCACAGGGTCCGGGAGCAGTTCTTC. The chain combines TRBV28 with TRBJ2-1; TRBD1 might be the D (6 bases). Per the germline V gene, CDR1 is MDHEN and CDR2 is SYDVKM. The CDR3 length is 12 residues. Trimming cost V 6 bases and J 10 bases, with 13 bases left between them.

This clonotype was counted between two and nine times. This rearrangement joins TRBV18 to TRBJ1-5; D call uncertain. V shed 6 bases and J shed 1 base, with 16 bases lying between them. Germline CDR1 reads KGHSH; CDR2 reads LQKENI. The CDR3 consists of 16 residues. CDR3 region: CASSALGLVSNQPQHF. The CDR3 bases are TGTGCCAGCTCCGCACTAGGATTGGTAAGCAATCAGCCCCAGCATTTT.

The gene calls are TRBV7-2 and TRBJ2-3; possibly TRBD1 for D (5 bases). The CDR3 loop spans 17 amino acids. CDR1 and CDR2 (germline): SGHTA, FQGNSA. V gave up 0 bases and J gave up 0 bases, with 13 bases separating them. The CDR3 loop is CASSLAGIRASTDTQYF. The DNA of the CDR3 is TGTGCCAGCAGCTTAGCGGGGATCAGGGCGAGCACAGATACGCAGTATTTT.

The J gene is TRBJ2-3, the V gene TRBV11-2; 12 nucleotides align to TRBD2. The V gene end was trimmed by 4 bases and the J gene end by 5 bases; junction bases not matched to a gene: 13. The CDR3 extends over 18 amino acids. Germline loops: CDR1 SGHAT, CDR2 FQNNGV. The CDR3 loop is CASSSVASGGARRDTQYF. The CDR3 nucleotides are TGTGCCAGCAGCTCTGTAGCTAGCGGGGGGGCCAGGCGAGATACGCAGTATTTT.

This chain joins TRBV2 and TRBJ1-6; 8 bases are shared with TRBD1. This CDR3 is built from 14 residues. From germline, CDR1 is SNHLY and CDR2 FYNNEI. Trimming removed 6 bases from V and 9 bases from J; junction bases left unmatched: 7. CDR3 loop: CASRETGVGSPLHF. The CDR3 DNA reads TGTGCCAGCAGAGAGACAGGGGTGGGTTCACCCCTCCACTTT. Together with reference TRBV2 and TRBJ1-6, the CDR3 gives the full variable domain: EPEVTQTPSHQVTQMGQEVILRCVPISNHLYFYWYRQILGQKVEFLVSFYNNEISEKSEIFDDQFSVERPDGSNFTLKIRSTKLEDSAMYFCASRETGVGSPLHFGNGTRLTVT.

This clonotype was counted a few times. V is TRBV23-1 and J is TRBJ2-3; a weak D match, TRBD1 (5 bases). Being an ORF, TRBV23-1 has a function that is uncertain. With 0 bases removed from V and 6 bases from J, the gap between germline ends came to 22 bases. The CDR3 sequence is 18 residues long. CDR3 DNA sequence: TGCGCCAGCAGTCAATCCAGTCTGTCGGATGACAGTCGCGATACGCAGTATTTT. The encoded protein is CASSQSSLSDDSRDTQYF.

The genes are TRBV20-1 and TRBJ2-7, with TRBD1 as a possible D gene (5 bases). Germline V gene sequence: CDR1 DFQATT, CDR2 SNEGSKA (reference sequence). This CDR3 is built from 13 residues. With 6 bases removed from V and 0 bases from J, the gap between germline ends came to 12 bases. CDR3 region: CSAGQGFSYEQYV. Here the CDR3 DNA reads TGCAGTGCGGGGCAGGGATTCTCCTACGAGCAGTACGTC.

Only a few counts were recorded for this clonotype. The rearrangement uses TRBV20-1 and TRBJ2-7, with 9 nucleotides matching TRBD1. The CDR3 spans 14 residues. V was clipped by 5 bases and J by 2 bases; unmatched bases: 7. The germline V gene encodes CDR1 DFQATT and CDR2 SNEGSKA (reference sequence). CDR3 in amino acids: CSASGQGNTYEQYF. The DNA for the CDR3 is TGCAGTGCTTCCGGACAGGGGAACACCTACGAGCAGTACTTC.

This chain links TRBV5-1 with TRBJ2-3; no reliable D call. The V gene's germline CDR1 is SGHRS and CDR2 YFSETQ. Trimming cost V 7 bases and J 8 bases, with 14 bases left between them. CDR3 length: 12 amino acids. The CDR3 loop is CASYHSHSTQYF. The CDR3, as DNA: TGCGCCAGCTACCATAGTCATTCTACGCAGTATTTT.

In nucleotides, the CDR3 is TGCAGTGCTAGCCCCGGGACAGGGGCATCCTACGAGCAGTACTTC. It specifies CSASPGTGASYEQYF. V is TRBV20-1 and J is TRBJ2-7; TRBD1 aligns across 10 bases. CDR3 length equals 15 residues. The J segment lost 1 base and the V segment lost 3 bases, leaving 6 bases of the junction unmatched. CDR1 and CDR2 from the germline V gene are DFQATT and SNEGSKA (reference sequence).